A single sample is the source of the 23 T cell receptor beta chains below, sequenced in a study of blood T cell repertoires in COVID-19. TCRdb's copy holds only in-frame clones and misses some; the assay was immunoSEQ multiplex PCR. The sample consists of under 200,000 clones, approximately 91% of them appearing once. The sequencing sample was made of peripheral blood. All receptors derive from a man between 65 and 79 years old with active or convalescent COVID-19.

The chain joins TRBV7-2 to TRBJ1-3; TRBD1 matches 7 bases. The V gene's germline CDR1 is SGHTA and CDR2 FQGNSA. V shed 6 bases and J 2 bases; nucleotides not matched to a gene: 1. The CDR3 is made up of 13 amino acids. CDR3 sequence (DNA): TGTGCCAGCAGTACAGGGGCTGGAAACACCATATATTTT. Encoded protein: CASSTGAGNTIYF.

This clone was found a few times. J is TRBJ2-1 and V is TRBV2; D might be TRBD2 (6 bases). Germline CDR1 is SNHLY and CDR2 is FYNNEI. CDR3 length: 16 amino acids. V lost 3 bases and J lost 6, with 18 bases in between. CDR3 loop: CASSDVPSLGGNEQFF. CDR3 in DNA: TGTGCCAGCAGTGACGTGCCTTCCTTGGGGGGCAATGAGCAGTTCTTC.

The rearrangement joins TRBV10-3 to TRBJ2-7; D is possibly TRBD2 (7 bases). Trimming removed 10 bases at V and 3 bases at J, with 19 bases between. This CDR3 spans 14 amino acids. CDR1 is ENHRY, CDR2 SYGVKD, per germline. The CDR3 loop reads CANGEGGALYEQYF. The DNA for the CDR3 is TGTGCCAATGGCGAAGGGGGGGCTCTCTACGAGCAGTACTTC.

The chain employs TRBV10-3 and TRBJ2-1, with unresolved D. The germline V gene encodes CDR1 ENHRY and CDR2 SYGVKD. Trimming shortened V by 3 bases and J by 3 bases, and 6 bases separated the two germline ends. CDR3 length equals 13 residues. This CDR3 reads CAISEPRYNEQFF. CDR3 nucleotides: TGTGCCATCAGTGAACCGCGCTACAATGAGCAGTTCTTC.

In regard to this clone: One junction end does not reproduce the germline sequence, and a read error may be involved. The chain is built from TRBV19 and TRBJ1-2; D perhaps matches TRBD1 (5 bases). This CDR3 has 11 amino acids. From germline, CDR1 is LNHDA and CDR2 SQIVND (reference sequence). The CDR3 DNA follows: TGTGCCAGTAGTCTCGGGACTATCCCTACATTC. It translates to CASSLGTIPTF.

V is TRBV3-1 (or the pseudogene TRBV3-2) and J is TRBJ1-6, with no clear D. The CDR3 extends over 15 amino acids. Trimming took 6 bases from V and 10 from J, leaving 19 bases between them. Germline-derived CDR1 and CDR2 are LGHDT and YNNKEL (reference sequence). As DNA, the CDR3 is TGTGCCAGCAGTCAACTCGCCCGGGGTTACTCACCCCTCCACTTT. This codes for CASSQLARGYSPLHF.

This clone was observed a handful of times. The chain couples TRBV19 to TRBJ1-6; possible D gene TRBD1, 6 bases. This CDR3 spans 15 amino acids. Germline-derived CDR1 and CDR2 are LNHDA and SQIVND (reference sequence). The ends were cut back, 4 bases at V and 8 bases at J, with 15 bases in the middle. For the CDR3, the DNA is TGTGCCAGTAGTACCGGCCGGACAGTAGATTCACCCCTCCACTTT. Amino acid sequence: CASSTGRTVDSPLHF.

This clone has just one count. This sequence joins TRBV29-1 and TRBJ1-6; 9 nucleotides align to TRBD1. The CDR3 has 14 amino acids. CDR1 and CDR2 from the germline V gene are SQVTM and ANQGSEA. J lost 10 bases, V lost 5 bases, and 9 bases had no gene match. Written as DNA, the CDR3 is TGCAGCGTTCCCTGGACAGGGGCTAACTCACCCCTCCACTTT. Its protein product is CSVPWTGANSPLHF.

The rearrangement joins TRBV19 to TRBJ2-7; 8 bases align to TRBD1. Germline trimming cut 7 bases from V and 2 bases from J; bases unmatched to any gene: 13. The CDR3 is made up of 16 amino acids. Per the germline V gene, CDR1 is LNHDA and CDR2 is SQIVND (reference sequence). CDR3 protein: CASMDVGRGPTYEQYF. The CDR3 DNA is TGTGCCAGTATGGACGTGGGCAGGGGGCCGACCTACGAGCAGTACTTC.

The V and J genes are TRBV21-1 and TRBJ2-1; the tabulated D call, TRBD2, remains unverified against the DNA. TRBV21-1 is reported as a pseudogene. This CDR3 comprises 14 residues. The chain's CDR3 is CASSKWEGYNEQFF. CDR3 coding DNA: TGTGCCAGCAGCAAATGGGAGGGTTACAATGAGCAGTTCTTC.

The CDR3 region has the DNA TGTGCCAGCTCACCACCCGGGTACCGAGCTAACTATGGCTACACCTTC. As protein: CASSPPGYRANYGYTF. The rearrangement uses TRBV18 and TRBJ1-2; D uncertain. The CDR3 consists of 16 residues. Trimming cost V 0 bases and J 0 bases, with 11 bases left between them. Germline CDR1 KGHSH, CDR2 LQKENI.

The CDR3 region is CASSHSGGGYEQYF. CDR3 sequence (DNA): TGTGCCAGCAGTCATAGCGGGGGAGGATACGAGCAGTACTTC. The rearrangement links TRBV2 to TRBJ2-7; 9 bases are shared with TRBD2. Trimming took 5 bases from V and 4 from J; bases not matched to a gene: 6. Germline V gives CDR1 SNHLY, CDR2 FYNNEI. The CDR3 contains 14 residues.

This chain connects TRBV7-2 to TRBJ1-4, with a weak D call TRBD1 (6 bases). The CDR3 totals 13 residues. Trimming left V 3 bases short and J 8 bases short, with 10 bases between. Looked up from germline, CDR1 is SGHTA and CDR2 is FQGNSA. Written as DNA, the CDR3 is TGTGCCAGCAGCTTGAACCAGGGGGAAAAACTGTTTTTT. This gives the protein CASSLNQGEKLFF.

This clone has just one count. CDR3 in amino acids: CASSSLTGSEQYF. The CDR3 bases are TGTGCCAGCAGTTCCCTGACAGGGAGCGAGCAGTACTTC. The chain combines TRBV6-5 with TRBJ2-7; 7 nucleotides line up with TRBD1. CDR3 length equals 13 residues. Germline V gene data show CDR1 as MNHEY and CDR2 as SVGAGI. V was clipped by 4 bases and J by 6 bases; unmatched bases: 6.

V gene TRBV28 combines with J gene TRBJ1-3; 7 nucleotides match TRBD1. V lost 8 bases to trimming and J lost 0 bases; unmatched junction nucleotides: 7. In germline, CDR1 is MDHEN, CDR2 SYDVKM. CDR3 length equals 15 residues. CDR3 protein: CASDGTANSGNTIYF. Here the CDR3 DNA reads TGTGCCAGCGATGGGACAGCAAACTCTGGAAACACCATATATTTT.

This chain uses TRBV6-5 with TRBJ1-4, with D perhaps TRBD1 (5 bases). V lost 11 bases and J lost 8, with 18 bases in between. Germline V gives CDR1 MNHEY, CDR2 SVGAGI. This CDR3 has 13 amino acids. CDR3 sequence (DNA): TGTGCCGGCGGGGCGGTAGTAGGGGAAAAACTGTTTTTT. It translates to CAGGAVVGEKLFF.

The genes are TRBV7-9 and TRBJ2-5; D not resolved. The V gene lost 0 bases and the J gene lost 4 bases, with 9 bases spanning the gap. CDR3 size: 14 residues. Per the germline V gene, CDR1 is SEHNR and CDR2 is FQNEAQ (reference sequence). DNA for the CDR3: TGTGCCAGCAGCTTAGCCGGCCAGGCAGAGACCCAGTACTTC. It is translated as CASSLAGQAETQYF. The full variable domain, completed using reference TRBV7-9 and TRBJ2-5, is DTGVSQNPRHKITKRGQNVTFRCDPISEHNRLYWYRQTLGQGPEFLTYFQNEAQLEKSRLLSDRFSAERPKGSFSTLEIQRTEQGDSAMYLCASSLAGQAETQYFGPGTRLLVL.

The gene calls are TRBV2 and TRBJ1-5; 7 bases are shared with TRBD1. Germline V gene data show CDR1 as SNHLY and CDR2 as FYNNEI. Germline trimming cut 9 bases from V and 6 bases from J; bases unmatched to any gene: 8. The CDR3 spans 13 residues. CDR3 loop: CASGGQGGQPQHF. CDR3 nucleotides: TGTGCCAGTGGGGGGCAGGGGGGTCAGCCCCAGCATTTT.

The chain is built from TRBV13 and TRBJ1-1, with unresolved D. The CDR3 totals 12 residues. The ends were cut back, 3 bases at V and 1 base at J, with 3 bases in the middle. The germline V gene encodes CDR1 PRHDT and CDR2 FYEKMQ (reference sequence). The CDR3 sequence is CASSFQNTEAFF. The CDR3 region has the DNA TGTGCCAGCAGCTTCCAGAACACTGAAGCTTTCTTT.

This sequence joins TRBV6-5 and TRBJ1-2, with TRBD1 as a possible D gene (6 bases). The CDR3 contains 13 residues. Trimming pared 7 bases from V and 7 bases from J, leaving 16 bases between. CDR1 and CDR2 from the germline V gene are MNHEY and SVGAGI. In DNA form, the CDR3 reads TGTGCCAGCATACTGCGACAGGAAGGTGGCTACACCTTC. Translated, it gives CASILRQEGGYTF.

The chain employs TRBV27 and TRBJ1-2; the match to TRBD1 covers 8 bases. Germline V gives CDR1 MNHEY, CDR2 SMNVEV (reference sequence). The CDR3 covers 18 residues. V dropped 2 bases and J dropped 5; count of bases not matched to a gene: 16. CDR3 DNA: TGTGCCAGCAGTTTAAGCCCTCCAGGGGGCGCTTATAGTTATGGCTACACCTTC. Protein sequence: CASSLSPPGGAYSYGYTF.

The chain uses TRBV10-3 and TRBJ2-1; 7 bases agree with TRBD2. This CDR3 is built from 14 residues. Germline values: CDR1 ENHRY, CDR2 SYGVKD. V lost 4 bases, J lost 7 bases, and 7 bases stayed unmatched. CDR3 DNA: TGTGCCATCAGTGTTGGCGGGAGCGGGAATGAGCAGTTCTTC. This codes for CAISVGGSGNEQFF.

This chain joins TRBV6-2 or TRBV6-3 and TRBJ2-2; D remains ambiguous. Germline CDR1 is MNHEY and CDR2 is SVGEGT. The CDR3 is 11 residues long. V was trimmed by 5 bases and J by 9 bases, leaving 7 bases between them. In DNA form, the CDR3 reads TGTGCCAGCAGTCGGGTTCGGGAGCTGTTTTTT. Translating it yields CASSRVRELFF.